This entry lists 26 T cell receptor beta chains sequenced from one sample in a study of blood T cell repertoires in COVID-19. Profiled with immunoSEQ multiplex PCR; TCRdb holds only in-frame clones, not every one. The data show roughly 95,000 clones, 70% to 90% seen once. The sequenced material came from peripheral blood. The origin of the receptors is a man aged 60 to 69 with acute or convalescent COVID-19.

J is TRBJ2-7 and V is TRBV2, with D maybe TRBD1 (5 bases). Germline loops: CDR1 SNHLY, CDR2 FYNNEI. The CDR3 has 15 amino acids. Deletions cut 6 bases from V and 0 bases from J, with 15 bases between. CDR3 coding DNA: TGTGCCAGCAGCCGAAGTCCAGGGCCCTCCTACGAGCAGTACTTC. Translated: CASSRSPGPSYEQYF.

This sequence joins TRBV7-2 and TRBJ1-5; TRBD1 matches at 7 bases. Trimming at V came to 5 bases and at J to 8 bases, leaving 6 bases not matched to a gene. CDR1 is SGHTA and CDR2 is FQGNSA in the germline V gene. This CDR3 has 13 amino acids. This CDR3 is CASSPDRAKPQHF. The CDR3 region has the DNA TGTGCCAGCAGCCCCGACAGGGCAAAGCCCCAGCATTTT.

The V and J genes are TRBV15 and TRBJ2-7; 8 bases fit TRBD2. This CDR3 has 13 amino acids. V gave up 5 bases and J gave up 7 bases; unmatched junction bases: 7. Per germline, CDR1 LNHNV and CDR2 YYDKDF (reference sequence). The CDR3 region is CATSLSGNTEQYV. CDR3 sequence (DNA): TGTGCCACCAGCCTTAGCGGGAATACGGAGCAGTACGTC.

The chain joins TRBV30 to TRBJ1-1; D is ambiguous. Germline V CDR1 and CDR2: GTSNPN, SVGIG (reference sequence). V was trimmed by 0 bases and J by 2 bases, leaving 10 bases between them. This CDR3 contains 14 residues. DNA of the CDR3: TGTGCCTGGAGTGTACTAACAACTAACACTGAAGCTTTCTTT. Its protein product is CAWSVLTTNTEAFF.

The chain is built from TRBV3-1 (or the pseudogene TRBV3-2) and TRBJ1-4, with D perhaps matching TRBD1 (5 bases). The CDR3 spans 13 residues. CDR1 and CDR2 (germline): LGHDT, YNNKEL (reference sequence). V lost 8 bases to trimming and J lost 5 bases, with 12 bases between them. The CDR3 is CASGDSKNEKLFF. CDR3 nucleotides: TGTGCCAGCGGCGACAGTAAAAATGAAAAACTGTTTTTT.

V usage is TRBV18 and J usage is TRBJ2-1; D gene ambiguous. This CDR3 contains 12 residues. Germline V gene data show CDR1 as KGHSH and CDR2 as LQKENI. The V end was cut by 2 bases, the J end by 9 bases, with 8 bases between. CDR3 sequence: CASSPVESEQFF. Here the CDR3 DNA reads TGTGCCAGCTCACCAGTAGAATCTGAGCAGTTCTTC.

The rearrangement joins TRBV10-3 to TRBJ2-2, with TRBD2 matching over 13 bases. The CDR3 is 16 amino acids. The junction had 2 bases not matched to a gene; V was cut back by 4 bases and J by 3 bases. In germline, CDR1 is ENHRY, CDR2 SYGVKD. The CDR3, as DNA: TGTGCCATCAGTGGACTAGCGGGGGGCCACACCGGGGAGCTGTTTTTT. Translating it yields CAISGLAGGHTGELFF.

J is TRBJ2-3 and V is TRBV11-3, with a weak D call TRBD1 (6 bases). CDR1 SGHNT and CDR2 YENEEA come from the germline V gene. V was pared by 0 bases and J by 0 bases, with 10 bases between. This CDR3 spans 16 amino acids. In DNA form, the CDR3 reads TGTGCCAGCAGCTTAGAAGGGACAACTAGCACAGATACGCAGTATTTT. It yields the protein CASSLEGTTSTDTQYF.

This rearrangement joins TRBV18 to TRBJ2-5, with unresolved D. The CDR3 contains 17 residues. Between the trimmed V and J ends, which lost 3 bases and 2 bases, there was a span of 19 bases. Looked up from germline, CDR1 is KGHSH and CDR2 is LQKENI. CDR3: CASSPEFPSGLQETQYF. CDR3 in DNA: TGTGCCAGCTCACCGGAGTTCCCTTCGGGTCTACAAGAGACCCAGTACTTC.

The count of this clone is one. The chain recombines TRBV10-1 with TRBJ2-7; D unresolved. The CDR3 is made up of 9 amino acids. CDR1 and CDR2 (germline): WNHNN, SYGVQD (reference sequence). Trimming took 10 bases from V and 7 from J, leaving 8 bases between them. CDR3 in amino acids: CATPLEQYV. As DNA, the CDR3 is TGCGCCACCCCTTTGGAGCAGTACGTC.

The chain recombines TRBV5-1 with TRBJ2-1; unclear D gene. CDR1 SGHRS and CDR2 YFSETQ come from the germline V gene. The CDR3 consists of 15 residues. Trimming cost V 0 bases and J 0 bases, with 7 bases left between them. In DNA form, the CDR3 reads TGCGCCAGCAGCTTGGTGGCAGTCTCCTACAATGAGCAGTTCTTC. This codes for CASSLVAVSYNEQFF.

The rearrangement links TRBV14 to TRBJ2-7; 8 positions agree with TRBD1. The CDR3 is 14 amino acids. From germline, CDR1 is SGHDN and CDR2 FVKESK. V was pared by 4 bases and J by 5 bases, with 7 bases of the junction left unmatched. CDR3 DNA: TGTGCCAGCAGCCGAACAACAGGGGGAAACGAGCAGTACTTC. It encodes CASSRTTGGNEQYF.

J is TRBJ1-4 and V is TRBV3-1 (or the pseudogene TRBV3-2); D unresolved. This CDR3 spans 16 amino acids. The ends were cut back, 0 bases at V and 5 bases at J, with 13 bases in the middle. The germline CDR1 and CDR2 sequences are LGHDT and YNNKEL (reference sequence). The CDR3: CASSQDGGGGNEKLFF. CDR3 in DNA: TGTGCCAGCAGCCAAGACGGTGGAGGAGGAAATGAAAAACTGTTTTTT.

V and J are TRBV14 and TRBJ2-6, with 7 nucleotides matching TRBD2. V was pared by 4 bases and J by 0 bases, with 9 bases of the junction left unmatched. Germline lookup yields CDR1 SGHDN and CDR2 FVKESK. CDR3 size: 18 residues. CDR3 sequence: CASSRERGPLSGANVLTF. CDR3 bases: TGTGCCAGCAGCCGGGAGCGGGGACCGCTCTCTGGGGCCAACGTCCTGACTTTC.

This rearrangement joins TRBV29-1 to TRBJ2-1; 12 bases match TRBD2. Germline-derived CDR1 and CDR2 are SQVTM and ANQGSEA. The J segment lost 8 bases and the V segment lost 2 bases, leaving 4 bases of the junction unmatched. This CDR3 has 14 residues. CDR3 residues: CSVETGLAGYEQFF. CDR3 nucleotide sequence: TGCAGCGTTGAAACGGGACTAGCGGGTTATGAGCAGTTCTTC.

This clone was counted a few times. Here the CDR3 reads CASSDLGQPQHF. CDR3 DNA sequence: TGTGCCAGCAGTGACCTAGGCCAGCCCCAGCATTTT. J is TRBJ1-5 and V is TRBV27; D is uncertain. Trimming took off 5 bases at V and 7 bases at J, with 9 bases between the two ends. The CDR3 contains 12 residues. Per the germline V gene, CDR1 is MNHEY and CDR2 is SMNVEV (reference sequence).

This clone has more than one count but fewer than ten. The V gene is TRBV24-1, the J gene TRBJ1-5; 7 bases agree with TRBD1. J gave up 4 bases and V 1 base, and 9 bases lay outside the gene matches. Germline CDR1 reads KGHDR; CDR2 reads SFDVKD. There are 17 residues in the CDR3. The CDR3 reads CATSDLRGGGYNQPQHF. Here the CDR3 DNA reads TGTGCCACCAGTGATTTAAGAGGGGGCGGATATAATCAGCCCCAGCATTTT.

V usage is TRBV2 and J usage is TRBJ2-5, with TRBD1 matching 7 bases. The CDR3 has 16 residues. Per the germline V gene, CDR1 is SNHLY and CDR2 is FYNNEI. Trimming at V came to 6 bases and at J to 2 bases, leaving 12 bases not matched to a gene. CDR3: CASRTLEGAKQETQYF. CDR3 in DNA: TGTGCCAGCAGGACCTTAGAGGGGGCCAAACAAGAGACCCAGTACTTC. Variable domain in full (rest from reference TRBV2 and TRBJ2-5): EPEVTQTPSHQVTQMGQEVILRCVPISNHLYFYWYRQILGQKVEFLVSFYNNEISEKSEIFDDQFSVERPDGSNFTLKIRSTKLEDSAMYFCASRTLEGAKQETQYFGPGTRLLVL.

Here the CDR3 reads CASSIRLLAETQETQYF. Here the CDR3 DNA reads TGTGCCAGTAGTATAAGGCTCCTAGCGGAGACGCAAGAGACCCAGTACTTC. The chain has TRBV19 and TRBJ2-5; 7 bases align to TRBD2. The CDR3 is 17 residues long. From germline, CDR1 is LNHDA and CDR2 SQIVND (reference sequence). The V segment lost 2 bases and the J segment 2 bases; nucleotides outside the gene matches: 11.

The chain is built from TRBV30 and TRBJ1-3; D is unclear. The CDR3 sequence is 12 residues long. V was clipped by 5 bases and J by 0 bases, with 5 bases between them. Germline V gene data show CDR1 as GTSNPN and CDR2 as SVGIG (reference sequence). The CDR3 loop is CAWSSSGNTIYF. CDR3 nucleotide sequence: TGTGCCTGGTCGAGCTCTGGAAACACCATATATTTT.

Comment on this clone: Its ends do not fully match the called genes, so a read error is possible. The chain recombines TRBV7-2 with TRBJ2-5; D uncertain. This CDR3 has 14 amino acids. Per germline, CDR1 SGHTA and CDR2 FQGNSA. The CDR3 reads CASSLSPGQGTQYF. The CDR3 DNA reads TGTGCCAGCAGCTTAAGCCCAGGCCAAGGGACCCAGTACTTC.

This clone was seen only once. This sequence joins TRBV20-1 and TRBJ2-5; 8 nucleotides align to TRBD1. Germline V lookup: CDR1 DFQATT, CDR2 SNEGSKA (reference sequence). The trim removed 7 bases at V and 7 bases at J, leaving 5 bases unmatched. The CDR3 spans 11 residues. The CDR3 is CSVRGQVTQYF. In nucleotides, the CDR3 is TGCAGTGTCAGGGGGCAGGTGACCCAGTACTTC.

This chain uses TRBV4-2 with TRBJ1-1; unclear D gene. The germline gives CDR1 LGHNA, CDR2 YNFKEQ. The CDR3 contains 15 residues. The ends were cut back, 4 bases at V and 4 bases at J, with 16 bases in the middle. CDR3 DNA: TGTGCCAGCAGCCCCGGGGAGGTGGAGGTCACTGAAGCTTTCTTT. Residues: CASSPGEVEVTEAFF.

The genes are TRBV24-1 and TRBJ1-3; D ambiguous. The germline CDR1 and CDR2 sequences are KGHDR and SFDVKD. The CDR3 totals 12 residues. Trimming stripped 4 bases from V and 8 bases from J, with 8 bases between. The CDR3 sequence is CATSDMGDTIYF. In nucleotides, the CDR3 is TGTGCCACCAGTGACATGGGAGACACCATATATTTT.

V is TRBV20-1 and J is TRBJ1-1, with a tentative D call TRBD1 (5 bases). Germline V CDR1 and CDR2: DFQATT, SNEGSKA (reference sequence). This CDR3 comprises 10 residues. The germline V and J ends were trimmed by 5 bases and 8 bases, with 9 bases remaining between them. As DNA, the CDR3 is TGCAGTGCTCTGGGGGGGGAAGCTTTCTTT. Translated: CSALGGEAFF.

This clone was seen many times. J is TRBJ2-1 and V is TRBV6-5; tentative D call: TRBD2 (6 bases). The V end was cut by 6 bases, the J end by 7 bases, with 16 bases between. This CDR3 comprises 14 residues. The germline V gene encodes CDR1 MNHEY and CDR2 SVGAGI. CDR3 sequence: CASRLEGMANEQFF. CDR3 coding DNA: TGTGCCAGCAGGTTGGAGGGTATGGCGAATGAGCAGTTCTTC.